Presented here are 32 T cell receptor beta chains from one specimen sequenced in a study of neoadjuvant anti-PD-1 for oral cavity cancer. Only in-frame clones appear in the TCRdb table, and some are missing; sequencing was by immunoSEQ multiplex PCR. The sample yields over 5,500 clones, over 60% seen once. The sequences come from PBMCs, collected before nivolumab (anti-PD-1) treatment. These receptors were collected from a person aged 35-79 years with oral cavity squamous cell carcinoma.

This chain connects TRBV5-1 to TRBJ1-1; D may be TRBD1 (5 bases). V was clipped by 2 bases and J by 3 bases, with 11 bases between them. Germline V gene data show CDR1 as SGHRS and CDR2 as YFSETQ. The CDR3 is made up of 14 amino acids. CDR3: CASSFRVGDTEAFF. CDR3 coding DNA: TGCGCCAGCAGCTTCAGGGTTGGGGACACTGAAGCTTTCTTT.

The V and J genes are TRBV5-6 and TRBJ1-2; TRBD1 matches 9 bases. Germline V gives CDR1 SGHDT, CDR2 YYEEEE. With 2 bases clipped from V and 8 bases from J, the junction kept 10 bases outside the gene matches. This CDR3 is 15 amino acids long. This CDR3 is CASSFRDRVSVGYTF. Written as DNA, the CDR3 is TGTGCCAGCAGCTTCCGGGACAGGGTATCGGTGGGCTACACCTTC.

V and J are TRBV2 and TRBJ2-5; 9 bases agree with TRBD1. Trimming cost V 5 bases and J 2 bases; bases outside gene matches: 9. CDR3 length: 16 residues. Germline CDR1 and CDR2: SNHLY and FYNNEI. CDR3 DNA: TGTGCCAGCAGTCCCCCAGGGACAGGGCCTCAAGAGACCCAGTACTTC. It translates to CASSPPGTGPQETQYF.

J is TRBJ2-7 and V is TRBV11-2, with unresolved D. From germline, CDR1 is SGHAT and CDR2 FQNNGV. The CDR3 contains 13 residues. V lost 3 bases, J lost 1 base, and 7 bases lay in between. The CDR3 nucleotides are TGTGCCAGCAGCTTGGGCGAATCCTACGAGCAGTACTTC. It yields the protein CASSLGESYEQYF.

The chain couples TRBV2 to TRBJ1-5, with D maybe TRBD1 (6 bases). V was pared by 8 bases and J by 4 bases, with 15 bases between. The CDR3 sequence is 14 residues long. Germline V gives CDR1 SNHLY, CDR2 FYNNEI. The DNA of the CDR3 is TGTGCCAGCCGTACAGGGACGGGGAATCAGCCCCAGCATTTT. Its translation is CASRTGTGNQPQHF.

This chain connects TRBV5-1 to TRBJ1-6; 10 bases are a match to TRBD1. The junction had 2 bases not matched to a gene; V was cut back by 0 bases and J by 5 bases. This CDR3 is built from 16 residues. Germline V CDR1 and CDR2: SGHRS, YFSETQ. The CDR3 protein is CASSLGQGADNSPLHF. The DNA for the CDR3 is TGCGCCAGCAGCTTGGGACAGGGGGCCGATAATTCACCCCTCCACTTT.

The chain joins TRBV27 to TRBJ1-5; D might be TRBD1 (5 bases). This CDR3 is built from 14 residues. Germline CDR1 reads MNHEY; CDR2 reads SMNVEV (reference sequence). V lost 4 bases and J 7 bases, leaving 14 bases between the germline ends. The CDR3 sequence is CASSSGTDTQPQHF. For the CDR3, the DNA is TGTGCCAGCAGTTCCGGGACGGATACGCAGCCCCAGCATTTT.

V gene TRBV9 combines with J gene TRBJ1-1, with D maybe TRBD1 (6 bases). This CDR3 is built from 15 residues. Germline CDR1 reads SGDLS; CDR2 reads YYNGEE. The ends were cut back, 3 bases at V and 7 bases at J, with 19 bases in the middle. CDR3 sequence reads: CASSDHRENAGEAFF. The DNA for the CDR3 is TGTGCCAGCAGCGACCACAGGGAGAACGCAGGTGAAGCTTTCTTT.

The V and J genes are TRBV10-3 and TRBJ2-7; possibly TRBD1 or TRBD2 for D (6 bases each). CDR3 length equals 15 residues. In germline, CDR1 is ENHRY, CDR2 SYGVKD. Trimming pared 0 bases from V and 6 bases from J, leaving 15 bases between. CDR3 DNA sequence: TGTGCCATCAGTGAGTCGGAGGGGGTAGGGGGCGAGCAGTACTTC. Its protein is CAISESEGVGGEQYF.

The chain combines TRBV30 with TRBJ2-7; TRBD1 matches at 7 bases. CDR3 length equals 12 residues. Germline CDR1 GTSNPN, CDR2 SVGIG (reference sequence). The V and J ends lost 2 bases and 2 bases, in that order; junction bases with no gene match: 0. In nucleotides, the CDR3 is TGTGCCTGGAGTCAGGGGGCCTACGAGCAGTACTTC. Translating gives CAWSQGAYEQYF.

The chain employs TRBV11-2 and TRBJ2-3; 7 nucleotides line up with TRBD1. Germline V lookup: CDR1 SGHAT, CDR2 FQNNGV. The CDR3 has 14 residues. The junction had 1 base not matched to a gene; V was cut back by 3 bases and J by 1 base. DNA for the CDR3: TGTGCCAGCAGCTTTGACAGGGGCACAGATACGCAGTATTTT. As protein: CASSFDRGTDTQYF. Combining the CDR3 with reference TRBV11-2 and TRBJ2-3 gives the whole variable domain EAGVAQSPRYKIIEKRQSVAFWCNPISGHATLYWYQQILGQGPKLLIQFQNNGVVDDSQLPKDRFSAERLKGVDSTLKIQPAKLEDSAVYLCASSFDRGTDTQYFGPGTRLTVL.

This clone occurred a few times. The chain couples TRBV7-9 to TRBJ2-7; D may be TRBD1 or TRBD2 (6 bases each). Trimming removed 5 bases at V and 2 bases at J, with 10 bases between. The CDR3 extends over 13 amino acids. CDR1 and CDR2 (germline): SEHNR, FQNEAQ (reference sequence). In nucleotides, the CDR3 is TGTGCCAGCAGCCCCCGGGGGCCCTACGAGCAGTACTTC. Encoded protein: CASSPRGPYEQYF.

Only a few counts were recorded for this clone. The chain has TRBV2 and TRBJ1-6; 7 positions agree with TRBD1. CDR3 length: 15 amino acids. Germline-derived CDR1 and CDR2 are SNHLY and FYNNEI. J lost 6 bases, V lost 8 bases, and 10 bases had no gene match. DNA of the CDR3: TGTGCCAGCTTATTGACAGGGACCTTTAATTCACCCCTCCACTTT. Translated: CASLLTGTFNSPLHF.

The chain links TRBV6-4 to TRBJ2-7; 8 bases are shared with TRBD1. The V and J ends lost 5 bases and 6 bases, in that order; junction bases with no gene match: 9. CDR3 length: 14 residues. Germline V gives CDR1 MRHNA, CDR2 SNTAGT. The CDR3 is CASSPTGDTSEQYF. The CDR3 region has the DNA TGTGCCAGCAGTCCGACAGGGGACACGAGCGAGCAGTACTTC.

The rearrangement links TRBV7-2 to TRBJ2-5; 10 bases line up with TRBD1. Germline CDR1 reads SGHTA; CDR2 reads FQGNSA. This CDR3 comprises 16 residues. V shed 2 bases, J shed 2 bases, and the junction held 5 bases outside the gene matches. The CDR3 DNA follows: TGTGCCAGCAGCTTATTCGGGACAGGGGTTCAAGAGACCCAGTACTTC. Its translation is CASSLFGTGVQETQYF.

The chain is built from TRBV13 and TRBJ2-2; the D gene is possibly TRBD2 (6 bases). Germline CDR1 and CDR2: PRHDT and FYEKMQ (reference sequence). The CDR3 is 19 residues long. V lost 1 base, J lost 0 bases, and 18 bases lay in between. The CDR3 loop reads CASSLDPRASAANTGELFF. CDR3 in DNA: TGTGCCAGCAGCTTAGATCCCCGGGCTAGCGCCGCGAACACCGGGGAGCTGTTTTTT.

This chain uses TRBV2 with TRBJ1-4, with a tentative D call TRBD1 (5 bases). CDR3 length: 15 amino acids. V dropped 4 bases and J dropped 17 bases, with 26 bases sitting between them. Germline CDR1 and CDR2: SNHLY and FYNNEI. The CDR3 reads CASSGDRTSLLVLFF. The CDR3 DNA sequence: TGTGCCAGCAGTGGGGACCGGACCTCCTTATTGGTCCTATTTTTT.

The chain is built from TRBV10-3 and TRBJ1-4; 12 bases align to TRBD1. The J segment lost 7 bases and the V segment lost 5 bases, leaving 11 bases of the junction unmatched. Per germline, CDR1 ENHRY and CDR2 SYGVKD. The CDR3 sequence is 17 residues long. The CDR3 here is CAISPGTGGLWGEKLFF. CDR3 DNA sequence: TGTGCCATCAGTCCCGGGACAGGGGGCTTGTGGGGTGAAAAACTGTTTTTT.

This chain joins TRBV6-6 and TRBJ2-7, with D possibly TRBD1 on 6 matching bases. Germline CDR1 and CDR2: MNHNY and SVGAGI (reference sequence). The CDR3 is made up of 14 amino acids. V shed 6 bases and J shed 0 bases, with 12 bases lying between them. The CDR3 reads CASRDGQSSYEQYF. In nucleotides, the CDR3 is TGTGCCAGCAGAGACGGACAGAGCTCCTACGAGCAGTACTTC.

The V gene is TRBV27, the J gene TRBJ2-5; D is possibly TRBD2 (6 bases). This CDR3 has 13 amino acids. Germline V gene lookup returns CDR1 MNHEY and CDR2 SMNVEV (reference sequence). V was shortened by 3 bases and J by 3 bases, with 8 bases between the two germline ends. The CDR3 nucleotides read TGTGCCAGCAGTTTCTGGAGGGAAGAGACCCAGTACTTC. Translated, it gives CASSFWREETQYF.

The chain combines TRBV5-5 with TRBJ1-5; D ambiguous. In germline, CDR1 is SGHKS, CDR2 YYEKEE (reference sequence). V lost 0 bases and J 9 bases, leaving 10 bases between the germline ends. The CDR3 has 13 amino acids. The CDR3, as DNA: TGTGCCAGCAGCTTGGTGGGCGACGGGCCCCAGCATTTT. It codes for CASSLVGDGPQHF.

J is TRBJ2-7 and V is TRBV18; no firm D call. The CDR3 is 16 amino acids. From germline, CDR1 is KGHSH and CDR2 LQKENI. With 5 bases removed from V and 6 bases from J, the gap between germline ends came to 23 bases. CDR3 loop: CASSTLMDHSGGEQYF. The CDR3 DNA follows: TGTGCCAGCTCAACCCTGATGGATCACTCGGGCGGCGAGCAGTACTTC.

This clone came up a few times. This chain links TRBV28 with TRBJ2-1, with 14 bases that match TRBD2. Unmatched junction bases numbered 8, after V lost 6 bases and J lost 4 bases. Germline V gene sequence: CDR1 MDHEN, CDR2 SYDVKM. The CDR3 loop spans 17 amino acids. CDR3 sequence reads: CASRQTSGGVAYNEQFF. The CDR3 DNA follows: TGTGCCAGCAGACAGACTAGCGGGGGGGTGGCGTACAATGAGCAGTTCTTC.

The V call is TRBV29-1, the J call TRBJ2-3, with D maybe TRBD2 (7 bases). Trimming removed 7 bases at V and 2 bases at J, with 22 bases between. The germline gives CDR1 SQVTM, CDR2 ANQGSEA. There are 16 residues in the CDR3. This CDR3 reads CSALLTRGALTDTQYF. In nucleotides, the CDR3 is TGCAGCGCCCTTCTCACACGGGGGGCTCTCACAGATACGCAGTATTTT.

This clone was recorded only once. The chain combines TRBV19 with TRBJ2-1; no firm D call. In germline, CDR1 is LNHDA, CDR2 SQIVND (reference sequence). V was shortened by 5 bases and J by 4 bases, with 6 bases between the two germline ends. The CDR3 spans 12 residues. CDR3 nucleotides: TGTGCCAGTAGTCTAAGATACAATGAGCAGTTCTTC. Residues: CASSLRYNEQFF.

The chain couples TRBV6-6 to TRBJ1-2; no clear D. CDR1 and CDR2 from the germline V gene are MNHNY and SVGAGI (reference sequence). V was shortened by 5 bases and J by 4 bases, with 11 bases between the two germline ends. The CDR3 sequence is 13 residues long. Here the CDR3 DNA reads TGTGCCAGCAGTCCCACAGCATCCTATGGCTACACCTTC. It yields the protein CASSPTASYGYTF.

This clone was seen once. The chain couples TRBV30 to TRBJ1-2; D is ambiguous. Germline V gene data show CDR1 as GTSNPN and CDR2 as SVGIG (reference sequence). The CDR3 totals 13 residues. V shed 1 base and J shed 14 bases, with 20 bases lying between them. CDR3 sequence: CAWSESPADPRTF. As DNA, the CDR3 is TGTGCCTGGAGTGAATCTCCGGCCGACCCTAGGACCTTC.

The chain joins TRBV5-4 to TRBJ1-1, with a tentative D call TRBD1 (5 bases). V was cut by 0 bases and J by 4 bases, with 16 bases left in between. In germline, CDR1 is SGHNT, CDR2 YYREEE (reference sequence). The CDR3 totals 16 residues. The CDR3 protein is CASSLETDARSTEAFF. In DNA, the CDR3 is TGTGCCAGCAGCTTGGAGACAGATGCCCGAAGCACTGAAGCTTTCTTT.

This clone was found a few times. The chain joins TRBV6-5 to TRBJ2-5; weak D call: TRBD1 (5 bases). V lost 2 bases and J 7 bases, leaving 5 bases between the germline ends. This CDR3 has 11 amino acids. Per the germline V gene, CDR1 is MNHEY and CDR2 is SVGAGI. The CDR3 loop is CASSYRGTQYF. In DNA, the CDR3 is TGTGCCAGCAGTTACAGGGGGACCCAGTACTTC.

The chain joins TRBV4-2 to TRBJ2-1, with D possibly being TRBD2 (7 bases). With 0 bases removed from V and 8 bases from J, the gap between germline ends came to 17 bases. Germline CDR1 is LGHNA and CDR2 is YNFKEQ. The CDR3 has 16 amino acids. The CDR3 DNA is TGTGCCAGCAGCCAAGATGGGGGGGCCGGGGTGGATGAGCAGTTCTTC. It yields the protein CASSQDGGAGVDEQFF.

This clone was detected once. The chain joins TRBV7-9 to TRBJ1-1; D might be TRBD1 (5 bases). The ends were cut back, 5 bases at V and 5 bases at J, with 18 bases in the middle. The CDR3 covers 15 residues. The germline V gene encodes CDR1 SEHNR and CDR2 FQNEAQ (reference sequence). DNA for the CDR3: TGTGCCAGCAGCCCTAGGGGTGGAGACGGGACTGAAGCTTTCTTT. Residues: CASSPRGGDGTEAFF.

The rearrangement links TRBV30 to TRBJ1-4; possible D gene TRBD1, 5 bases. The germline V gene encodes CDR1 GTSNPN and CDR2 SVGIG (reference sequence). With 3 bases removed from V and 6 bases from J, the gap between germline ends came to 11 bases. This CDR3 spans 13 amino acids. The CDR3 coding sequence is TGTGCCTGGAGGGACAAGGGGCATGAAAAACTGTTTTTT. Residues: CAWRDKGHEKLFF.